This T cell receptor (beta chain) was observed in a study of T cell repertoires in cytomegalovirus infection. Study as a whole: CMV epitopes that were recently identified and HLA-C-restricted were used alongside well-studied HLA-B-restricted ones. Through public TCR beta signatures, both CMV infection and matching HLA type were indicated. Whole-study findings and limits: HLA-C-restricted TCR beta clonotypes specific for CMV led the ex vivo response. Cumulative public TCR beta family frequency identified CMV carriers with the relevant HLA.

This clonotype was counted ten times or more. Its antigen is undetermined. In TCRdb, the reads were re-called with MiXCR into one record per CDR3 protein. The sample comprises about 740,000 distinct CDR3 sequences, roughly 30% of which are singletons, and about 20% rests with the top ten. The CDR3 runs to 14 residues. The V end was cut by 1 base, the J end by 2 bases, with 6 bases between. V is TRBV12-3 or TRBV12-4 and J is TRBJ1-5; D call uncertain. Here the sequenced sample was cultured PBMCs, taken from culture after CMV antigen stimulation. This TCR was recovered from a human donor in good health (CMV status not recorded). Some clones in this sample may be carry-over from other donors' samples. CDR3: CASSLGDGNQPQHF. In DNA, the CDR3 is TGTGCCAGCAGTTTAGGTGACGGCAATCAGCCCCAGCATTTT.